This T cell receptor (beta chain) originates from a study of HIV-infected patients and healthy controls. V was trimmed by 5 bases and J by 5 bases, leaving 9 bases between them. The CDR3 is made up of 12 amino acids. This clonotype has ten or more counts. TCRdb reprocessed the 5' RACE reads with MiXCR, giving one entry per CDR3 protein. The table shows 50,000 to 80,000 distinct CDR3 sequences, with 15% to 20% occurring only once. The rearrangement joins TRBV12-3 or TRBV12-4 to TRBJ1-1; no clear D gene. This clonotype originated in a human donor in good health. The sample comprised CD4+ T cells from blood. CDR3 sequence: CASSPPLTEAFF. CDR3 nucleotide sequence: TGTGCCAGCAGTCCTCCACTGACTGAAGCTTTCTTT.